This T cell receptor beta chain is drawn from a study of shared clonotypes between healthy human individuals. As for the study in general: Three plates were used per donor for CD4 naive, three for CD4 memory, two for CD8 naive and one for CD8 memory. General study results and limits: Specimens sampled were limited to blood, with tissue repertoires likely differing. Sorted-subset sequencing was shown by rarefaction to be incomplete despite large depth.

The CDR3 spans 14 residues. The ends lost 3 bases at V and 4 bases at J; junction bases unmatched: 4. CDR1 and CDR2 (germline): SEHNR, FQNEAQ (reference sequence). Generated by immunoSEQ multiplex PCR, the TCRdb table keeps only in-frame clones and is missing some. The repertoire holds some 2 million clones, over 85% seen once, with more than 0.1% in the top ten. Details on this clone: The antigen remains unidentified.

The sequence derives from a man between 18 and 35 years old in good health. This chain links TRBV7-9 with TRBJ2-5; 8 bases map to TRBD1. The sequencing input was naive CD4+ T cells sorted from blood. Subset given: CD45RA+ positively selected. The CDR3 reads CASSFGQGRETQYF. The CDR3 nucleotides are TGTGCCAGCAGCTTCGGACAGGGTAGAGAGACCCAGTACTTC.